This note documents a single TCR beta chain sequence. Its target is not known. This sample was included in a study of beta chain features in type 1 diabetes. Background on the study: Patients did not differ from healthy donors in age, gender or cell yield.

Germline V gene lookup returns CDR1 SGHNT and CDR2 YYREEE (reference sequence). The CDR3 is 11 residues long. Trimming stripped 0 bases from V and 8 bases from J, with 5 bases between. Donors underwent one heparinised blood draw, roughly 110 mL on average. General study points: For cells with high TCR expression, cDNA sequencing could yield over-representation. Lower insertion and higher deletion counts appeared at VDJ junctions in type 1 diabetes patients.

Every isolated RNA sample was fully reverse transcribed, so sequencing captured expressed TCRB transcripts. The data were produced by immunoSEQ multiplex PCR, yet TCRdb's version contains in-frame clones alone and is incomplete. The table shows about 150,000 clones, with approximately 10% occurring only once. Sequencing was performed on central memory CD4+ T cells from blood. This sequence was found in a man younger than 30 in good health. The J gene is TRBJ1-2, the V gene TRBV5-4; no clear D. This chain's CDR3 is CASSLVDGYTF. The CDR3 nucleotides read TGTGCCAGCAGCTTGGTCGACGGCTACACCTTC.